Ten or more counts support the clone carrying this T cell receptor (beta chain). The record originates from a study of blood T cells in healthy people across ages. Whole-study context: In model experiments, template switching was able to capture about one barcoded beta molecule for every two T cells that were present.

The CDR3 extends over 15 amino acids. The germline V gene encodes CDR1 KGHSH and CDR2 LQKENI. V dropped 4 bases and J dropped 0 bases, with 9 bases sitting between them. Researchers collected about 9.1 milliliters of peripheral blood from every single donor. PCR was performed a second time for about 6 to 12 cycles using a sample-barcoded 5' primer and a J-beta primer mix. A tag from a template-switch adaptor with 12 random nucleotides marked each cDNA molecule. Each CDR3 protein gets one entry after TCRdb re-called the 5' RACE reads with MiXCR. In the table there are about 800,000 distinct CDR3 sequences, 25% of which are singletons. The sample also formed part of further work on T cells of mothers and their children. As that study records: Donation involved a few healthy Caucasian mothers and the six children that they had.

The TCR was taken from a boy between 10 and 17 years old in good health. The chain carries TRBV18 and TRBJ1-4; D call uncertain. Sequenced material: blood. The CDR3 DNA sequence: TGTGCCAGCTCACGCAGACCATCAACTAATGAAAAACTGTTTTTT. Translation gives CASSRRPSTNEKLFF.